Shown below are 19 T cell receptor beta chains from a single sample sequenced in a study of post-analysis software for immune sequencing data. Study results and limitations: TRBV5-6, TRBV5-1 and TRBV20-1 were among five TRBV segments more frequent in patients than controls.

The antigens for these receptors are not known. cDNA libraries of TCR beta carried unique molecular identifiers. TCRdb reprocessed the PCR reads with MiXCR, giving one entry per CDR3 protein. The table shows about 460,000 distinct CDR3 sequences, with under 55% occurring only once. What was sequenced was blood. These TCRs come from a girl aged 5 to 17 with multiple sclerosis.

This sequence joins TRBV28 and TRBJ2-5; D might be TRBD1 (6 bases). The J call may be in error: the DNA end matches TRBJ2-7 better. The CDR3 has 16 residues. Germline V gene sequence: CDR1 MDHEN, CDR2 SYDVKM. CDR3 protein: CASSSHQGGPSYEQYF. The CDR3 bases are TGTGCCAGCAGTTCCCATCAAGGGGGACCTTCCTACGAGCAGTACTTC.

The chain joins TRBV5-4 to TRBJ2-1; D is possibly TRBD2 (6 bases). Trimming removed 8 bases from V and 9 bases from J, with 21 bases in between. The V gene's germline CDR1 is SGHNT and CDR2 YYREEE (reference sequence). CDR3 length: 14 amino acids. CDR3 in DNA: TGTGCCAGTTCCGGGACTCAACCCCCTTCTGAGCAGTTCTTC. This sequence encodes CASSGTQPPSEQFF.

This chain joins TRBV7-3 and TRBJ2-3; 15 bases are a match to TRBD2. The CDR3 totals 20 residues. V dropped 5 bases and J dropped 0; count of bases not matched to a gene: 12. Per the germline V gene, CDR1 is SGHTA and CDR2 is FQGTGA. The CDR3 loop is CASSPSGLAGGRGSTDTQYF. CDR3 nucleotide sequence: TGTGCCAGCAGCCCCTCCGGACTAGCGGGAGGGCGTGGTAGCACAGATACGCAGTATTTT. The full variable domain, completed using reference TRBV7-3 and TRBJ2-3, is GAGVSQTPSNKVTEKGKYVELRCDPISGHTALYWYRQSLGQGPEFLIYFQGTGAADDSGLPNDRFFAVRPEGSVSTLKIQRTERGDSAVYLCASSPSGLAGGRGSTDTQYFGPGTRLTVL.

This clonotype has only a few counts. The gene calls are TRBV4-3 and TRBJ2-3; the match to TRBD1 covers 8 bases. CDR1 is LGHNA and CDR2 is YSLEER in the germline V gene. J lost 2 bases, V lost 0 bases, and 10 bases had no gene match. The length of the CDR3 is 18 residues. The CDR3 sequence: CASSQDALQGVVTDTQYF. DNA for the CDR3: TGCGCCAGCAGCCAAGATGCCCTACAGGGGGTGGTCACAGATACGCAGTATTTT.

The genes are TRBV12-3 or TRBV12-4 and TRBJ1-2; D is perhaps TRBD1 (5 bases). CDR3 length: 13 residues. Trimming took off 6 bases at V and 2 bases at J, with 10 bases between the two ends. CDR3 DNA sequence: TGTGCCAGCAGCATTGCAGGGAACTATGGCTACACCTTC. It translates to CASSIAGNYGYTF.

The chain has TRBV2 and TRBJ2-7; 7 nucleotides align to TRBD1. Per the germline V gene, CDR1 is SNHLY and CDR2 is FYNNEI. V shed 6 bases and J 2 bases; nucleotides not matched to a gene: 7. The length of the CDR3 is 14 residues. CDR3 bases: TGTGCCAGCAGGCGAGGGGGCCCGCCCTACGAGCAGTACTTC. It is translated as CASRRGGPPYEQYF.

This clonotype has only a few counts. The chain combines TRBV6-6 with TRBJ1-4; no reliable D call. This CDR3 contains 12 residues. CDR1 and CDR2 from the germline V gene are MNHNY and SVGAGI (reference sequence). Trimming removed 6 bases from V and 6 bases from J, with 8 bases in between. The CDR3 coding sequence is TGTGCCAGCAGCACCCCGGATGAAAAACTGTTTTTT. Translation gives CASSTPDEKLFF.

V is TRBV12-3 or TRBV12-4 and J is TRBJ2-5; D may be TRBD1 or TRBD2 (5 bases each). The CDR3 runs 15 residues. V lost 5 bases to trimming and J lost 3 bases, with 16 bases between them. CDR3 in amino acids: CASSPKGRQKETQYF. CDR3 bases: TGTGCCAGCAGTCCCAAGGGGAGACAAAAAGAGACCCAGTACTTC.

The chain uses TRBV5-1 and TRBJ2-7; 12 positions match TRBD1. The V gene's germline CDR1 is SGHRS and CDR2 YFSETQ. The CDR3 runs to 15 residues. V shed 3 bases and J 5 bases; nucleotides not matched to a gene: 6. The CDR3 spells CASSSGQGAVNEQYF. The CDR3 DNA sequence: TGCGCCAGCAGCTCGGGACAGGGGGCGGTCAACGAGCAGTACTTC.

The CDR3 here is CASSLATGTGGTDTQYF. The CDR3 DNA reads as TGCGCCAGCAGCTTGGCGACCGGGACAGGAGGCACAGATACGCAGTATTTT. The chain links TRBV5-1 to TRBJ2-3, with 8 bases identical to TRBD1. The CDR3 covers 17 residues. The germline gives CDR1 SGHRS, CDR2 YFSETQ. Losses at the gene ends were 0 bases for V and 1 base for J; bases not matched to a gene: 7.

The chain joins TRBV20-1 to TRBJ2-5, with 9 bases matching TRBD2. Germline CDR1 is DFQATT and CDR2 is SNEGSKA (reference sequence). Germline trimming cut 3 bases from V and 11 bases from J; bases unmatched to any gene: 10. This CDR3 is 13 amino acids long. CDR3 in DNA: TGCAGTGCTAGGCCGGGACTAGCCTCGAGGCAGTACTTC. Encoded protein: CSARPGLASRQYF.

In its sample, this clonotype was seen once. The chain combines TRBV3-1 with TRBJ2-4; unclear D gene. The germline V gene encodes CDR1 LGHDT and CDR2 YNNKEL (reference sequence). Trimming took off 4 bases at V and 0 bases at J, with 7 bases between the two ends. This CDR3 has 14 residues. The chain's CDR3 is CASSRATAKNIQYF. The CDR3 DNA follows: TGTGCCAGCAGCCGCGCTACAGCCAAAAACATTCAGTACTTC. Based on the CDR3 plus reference TRBV3-1 and TRBJ2-4, the full variable domain is DTAVSQTPKYLVTQMGNDKSIKCEQNLGHDTMYWYKQDSKKFLKIMFSYNNKELIINETVPNRFSPKSPDKAHLNLHINSLELGDSAVYFCASSRATAKNIQYFGAGTRLSVL.

This sequence joins TRBV7-3 and TRBJ2-7, with D perhaps given as TRBD1 or TRBD2 (5 bases each). CDR3 length: 15 amino acids. Germline assignment: CDR1 SGHTA and CDR2 FQGTGA. The V and J ends lost 2 bases and 5 bases respectively, with 16 bases between them. As DNA, the CDR3 is TGTGCCAGCAGCTTACTCCAGGGACGGTGCCACGAGCAGTACTTC. Translating gives CASSLLQGRCHEQYF. Together with reference TRBV7-3 and TRBJ2-7, the CDR3 gives the full variable domain: GAGVSQTPSNKVTEKGKYVELRCDPISGHTALYWYRQSLGQGPEFLIYFQGTGAADDSGLPNDRFFAVRPEGSVSTLKIQRTERGDSAVYLCASSLLQGRCHEQYFGPGTRLTVT.

In its sample, this clonotype is medium-sized. The chain links TRBV5-1 to TRBJ2-1; D is possibly TRBD2 (5 bases). The germline V gene encodes CDR1 SGHRS and CDR2 YFSETQ. The V gene lost 1 base and the J gene lost 2 bases, with 7 bases spanning the gap. CDR3 length: 14 residues. The DNA for the CDR3 is TGCGCCAGCAGCTTGTCCGGGGCCTACAATGAGCAGTTCTTC. Translation gives CASSLSGAYNEQFF.

The chain employs TRBV28 and TRBJ2-1; TRBD2 aligns across 10 bases. The CDR3 is 11 residues long. Germline CDR1 and CDR2: MDHEN and SYDVKM. CDR3 sequence reads: CGTSGKETQFF. As DNA, the CDR3 is TGTGGGACTAGCGGAAAAGAGACCCAGTTCTTC.

The chain combines TRBV20-1 with TRBJ2-7; D not certain. V lost 5 bases, J lost 5 bases, and 10 bases lay in between. Per germline, CDR1 DFQATT and CDR2 SNEGSKA (reference sequence). The CDR3 length is 11 residues. Written as DNA, the CDR3 is TGCAGTGCTGACGACTCTAACGAGCAGTACTTC. This encodes CSADDSNEQYF.

This chain links TRBV11-2 with TRBJ2-1; 10 bases line up with TRBD2. The V gene's germline CDR1 is SGHAT and CDR2 FQNNGV. The CDR3 runs 13 residues. V shed 7 bases, J shed 6 bases, and the junction held 3 bases outside the gene matches. Here the CDR3 DNA reads TGTGCCAGCATGCTAGCGGGGGTCAATGAGCAGTTCTTC. As protein: CASMLAGVNEQFF.

J is TRBJ2-3 and V is TRBV9; D is possibly TRBD1 (6 bases). CDR1 and CDR2 (germline): SGDLS, YYNGEE. Trimming took off 7 bases at V and 3 bases at J, with 12 bases between the two ends. CDR3 size: 13 residues. The CDR3 loop is CASREQGTDTQYF. Written as DNA, the CDR3 is TGTGCCAGCCGTGAACAGGGAACAGATACGCAGTATTTT.

This clonotype was counted between two and nine times. The chain has TRBV5-1 and TRBJ2-5; tentative D call: TRBD2 (6 bases). This CDR3 is 14 amino acids long. From germline, CDR1 is SGHRS and CDR2 YFSETQ. V dropped 2 bases and J dropped 5 bases, with 13 bases sitting between them. CDR3 protein: CASSFRRAGETQYF. Here the CDR3 DNA reads TGCGCCAGCAGCTTCCGGAGGGCCGGGGAGACCCAGTACTTC. Full variable domain (remainder filled in from reference TRBV5-1 and TRBJ2-5): KAGVTQTPRYLIKTRGQQVTLSCSPISGHRSVSWYQQTPGQGLQFLFEYFSETQRNKGNFPGRFSGRQFSNSRSEMNVSTLELGDSALYLCASSFRRAGETQYFGPGTRLLVL.